Listed below are T cell receptor beta chains from one sample, sequenced in a study of CD8 T cells in Susac syndrome. MiXCR, run by TCRdb on the immunoSEQ multiplex PCR reads, gives a single entry per CDR3 protein. This table holds about 90,000 distinct CDR3 sequences, over 85% found once. Sequenced: CD8+ T cells from PBMCs. These receptors all come from a human donor in good health. Each CDR3 is given with its conserved first and last residue. D genes are given only for firm matches. Part of the rows lack a size; the others show once, few, many or a class for expanded clones.

v_gene	d_gene	j_gene	abundance	CDR3aa	CDR3nt
TRBV7-3	TRBD2	TRBJ2-5	once	CASSLRSGGAQETQYF	TGTGCCAGCAGCTTACGGAGCGGGGGGGCTCAAGAGACCCAGTACTTC
TRBV13	.	TRBJ1-1	once	CASSLEADEAFF	TGTGCCAGCAGCTTAGAGGCGGATGAAGCTTTCTTT
TRBV29-1	TRBD1	TRBJ2-3	.	CSVAGGTDTQYF	TGCAGCGTTGCAGGGGGAACAGATACGCAGTATTTT
TRBV2	.	TRBJ1-1	.	CASGGGDYTEAFF	TGTGCCAGCGGCGGGGGGGATTACACTGAAGCTTTCTTT
TRBV4-1	.	TRBJ2-7	.	CASSLGSGYEQYF	TGCGCCAGCAGCCTGGGGTCGGGGTACGAGCAGTACTTC
TRBV7-9	TRBD1	TRBJ2-7	.	CASSSQGNGEQYF	TGTGCCAGCAGCTCACAGGGGAATGGCGAGCAGTACTTC
TRBV4-1	.	TRBJ1-1	few	CASSQGGYAFF	TGCGCCAGCAGCCAAGGAGGATATGCTTTCTTT
TRBV27	.	TRBJ2-2	.	CASSLSLEGSGELFF	TGTGCCAGCAGTTTGTCCCTCGAGGGGTCCGGGGAGCTGTTTTTT
TRBV3-1	.	TRBJ2-3	.	CASEGDLTDTQYF	TGTGCCAGCGAGGGGGATCTCACAGATACGCAGTATTTT
TRBV5-6	.	TRBJ2-7	.	CASSPRGGRSYEQYF	TGTGCCAGCAGCCCACGGGGCGGGCGCTCCTACGAGCAGTACTTC
TRBV20-1	.	TRBJ1-2	.	CSASFETNYGYTF	TGCAGTGCTAGCTTCGAAACTAACTATGGCTACACCTTC
TRBV7-3	TRBD2	TRBJ2-2	once	CASSLTVLAGRDTGELFF	TGTGCCAGCAGCTTAACGGTCCTAGCAGGGAGGGACACCGGGGAGCTGTTTTTT
TRBV10-3	.	TRBJ2-7	.	CAISDVKTTYEQYF	TGTGCCATCAGTGATGTTAAGACTACTTACGAGCAGTACTTC
TRBV5-1	TRBD1	TRBJ1-2	.	CASSGDSGYGYTF	TGCGCCAGCAGCGGGGACAGCGGCTATGGCTACACCTTC
TRBV27	TRBD2	TRBJ2-1	.	CASSLSLGEGVGIEQFF	TGTGCCAGCAGTTTATCCCTCGGGGAGGGTGTTGGGATTGAGCAGTTCTTC
TRBV29-1	.	TRBJ2-1	.	CSVVSFNEQFF	TGCAGCGTTGTTAGCTTCAATGAGCAGTTCTTC
TRBV29-1	.	TRBJ2-7	.	CSVEEHEQYF	TGCAGCGTTGAGGAACACGAGCAGTACTTC
TRBV4-1	.	TRBJ1-1	once	CASSRGWGERKNTEAFF	TGCGCCAGCAGCCGCGGATGGGGAGAAAGGAAAAACACTGAAGCTTTCTTT
TRBV3-1	.	TRBJ2-6	.	CASSQDLYGSGANVLTF	TGTGCCAGCAGCCAAGATCTGTACGGCTCTGGGGCCAACGTCCTGACTTTC